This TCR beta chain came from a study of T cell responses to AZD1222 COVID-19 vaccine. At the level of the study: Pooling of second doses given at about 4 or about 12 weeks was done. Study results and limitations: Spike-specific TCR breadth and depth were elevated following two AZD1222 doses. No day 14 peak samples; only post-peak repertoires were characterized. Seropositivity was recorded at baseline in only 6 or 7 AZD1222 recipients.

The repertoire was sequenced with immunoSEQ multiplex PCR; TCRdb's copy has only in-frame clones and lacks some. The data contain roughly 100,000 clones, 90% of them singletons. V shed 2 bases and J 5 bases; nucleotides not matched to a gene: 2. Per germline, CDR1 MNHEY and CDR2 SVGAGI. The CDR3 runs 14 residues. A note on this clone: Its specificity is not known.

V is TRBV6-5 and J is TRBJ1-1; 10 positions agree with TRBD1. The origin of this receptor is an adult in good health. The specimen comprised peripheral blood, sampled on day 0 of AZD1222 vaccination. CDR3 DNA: TGTGCCAGCAGTTACGACAGGGGGCGTACTGAAGCTTTCTTT. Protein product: CASSYDRGRTEAFF.